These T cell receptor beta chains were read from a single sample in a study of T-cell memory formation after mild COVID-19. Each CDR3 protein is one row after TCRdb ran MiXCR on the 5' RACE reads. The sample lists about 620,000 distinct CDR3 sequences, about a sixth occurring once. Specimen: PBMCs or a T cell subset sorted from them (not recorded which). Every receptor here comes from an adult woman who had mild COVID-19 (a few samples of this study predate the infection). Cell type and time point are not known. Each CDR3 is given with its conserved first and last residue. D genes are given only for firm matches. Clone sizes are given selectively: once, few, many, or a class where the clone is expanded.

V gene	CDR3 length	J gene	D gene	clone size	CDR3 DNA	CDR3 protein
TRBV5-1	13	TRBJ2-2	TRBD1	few	TGCGCCAGCAGGGACAGGGGGACCGGGGAGCTGTTTTTT	CASRDRGTGELFF
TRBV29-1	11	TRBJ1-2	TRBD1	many	TGCAGCGACAGACAGGGAGATGGCTACACCTTC	CSDRQGDGYTF
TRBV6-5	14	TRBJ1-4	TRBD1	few	TGTGCCAGCAGTTTAACAGGGGATAATGAAAAACTGTTTTTT	CASSLTGDNEKLFF
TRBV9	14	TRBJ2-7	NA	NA	TGTGCCAGCAGCGTAGGTGTCAGGGGAGAGGAGCAGTACTTC	CASSVGVRGEEQYF
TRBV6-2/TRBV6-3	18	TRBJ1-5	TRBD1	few	TGTGCCAGCAGCCCAAACTTTCACAGGGGGCACGGCAATCAGCCCCAGCATTTT	CASSPNFHRGHGNQPQHF
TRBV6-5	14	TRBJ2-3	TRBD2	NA	TGTGCCAGCAGTTACGTAGCGGGAGCAGATACGCAGTATTTT	CASSYVAGADTQYF
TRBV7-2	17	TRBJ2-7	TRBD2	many	TGTGCCAGCAGCTTATCCCCTAGCGGGGGTAACTCCTACGAGCAGTACTTC	CASSLSPSGGNSYEQYF
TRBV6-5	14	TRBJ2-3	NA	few	TGTGCCAGCGGGGGGTTGAGGGCCACAGATACGCAGTATTTT	CASGGLRATDTQYF
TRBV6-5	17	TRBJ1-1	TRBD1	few	TGTGCCAGCAGTTACTCGTTGGCGACAGGGAGGGACACTGAAGCTTTCTTT	CASSYSLATGRDTEAFF
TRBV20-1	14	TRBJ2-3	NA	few	TGCAGTGCTAAGGCGAAGGGGAGCACAGATACGCAGTATTTT	CSAKAKGSTDTQYF
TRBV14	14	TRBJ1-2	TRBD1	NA	TGTGCCAGCAGCAAACAGGGGTTAAGCTATGGCTACACCTTC	CASSKQGLSYGYTF
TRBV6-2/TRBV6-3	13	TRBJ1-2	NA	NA	TGTGCCAGCAGCGCAAAAGCTAACTATGGCTACACCTTC	CASSAKANYGYTF